Listed here are 15 T cell receptor beta chains from one sample, sequenced in a study of immune evolution from preneoplasia to lung adenocarcinoma. This table comes from immunoSEQ multiplex PCR, and its TCRdb copy is limited to in-frame clones, with some not included. The sample carries about 10,000 clones, roughly 90% recorded once. Sample: FFPE invasive lung adenocarcinoma tissue. The receptors were sampled from a person aged 70 to 85 with invasive lung adenocarcinoma.

The chain links TRBV30 to TRBJ2-7; TRBD2 matches at 11 bases. Germline CDR1 reads GTSNPN; CDR2 reads SVGIG (reference sequence). V shed 7 bases and J 4 bases; nucleotides not matched to a gene: 3. This CDR3 is 12 amino acids long. The CDR3 nucleotides read TGTGCCTCGGGACTAGCGGTTTACGAGCAGTACTTC. Translated: CASGLAVYEQYF.

This clone has more than one count but fewer than ten. The chain recombines TRBV6-5 with TRBJ1-1; TRBD1 is a possible D gene (5 bases). The V end lost 5 bases, the J end lost 6 bases, and 10 bases lay between the germline ends. Germline CDR1 is MNHEY and CDR2 is SVGAGI. This CDR3 is 12 amino acids long. In nucleotides, the CDR3 is TGTGCCAGCAGTCGTCCGGGGGCTGAAGCTTTCTTT. Amino acid sequence: CASSRPGAEAFF.

This chain uses TRBV28 with TRBJ1-1, with D uncertain. This CDR3 spans 12 amino acids. Germline lookup yields CDR1 MDHEN and CDR2 SYDVKM. Between the trimmed V and J ends, which lost 1 base and 1 base, there was a span of 1 base. The CDR3 sequence: CASSLSNTEAFF. CDR3 DNA: TGTGCCAGCAGTTTATCGAACACTGAAGCTTTCTTT. The complete variable domain, with remaining parts taken from reference TRBV28 and TRBJ1-1, reads DVKVTQSSRYLVKRTGEKVFLECVQDMDHENMFWYRQDPGLGLRLIYFSYDVKMKEKGDIPEGYSVSREKKERFSLILESASTNQTSMYLCASSLSNTEAFFGQGTRLTVV.

This clone was detected once. V and J are TRBV5-1 and TRBJ1-1; D perhaps matches TRBD1 (5 bases). The germline gives CDR1 SGHRS, CDR2 YFSETQ. V lost 4 bases and J lost 0, with 25 bases in between. The CDR3 loop spans 19 amino acids. The CDR3, as DNA: TGCGCCAGCAGCCCCCTGGTCGAACCGGGACGGACCATGAACACTGAAGCTTTCTTT. Protein sequence: CASSPLVEPGRTMNTEAFF.

This clone was seen just once. The chain has TRBV19 and TRBJ1-2; D is possibly TRBD1 (5 bases). Germline lookup yields CDR1 LNHDA and CDR2 SQIVND (reference sequence). This CDR3 contains 15 residues. With 6 bases removed from V and 1 base from J, the gap between germline ends came to 15 bases. CDR3 sequence (DNA): TGTGCCAGTAGCCAGGGAACCCGGGGTAACTATGGCTACACCTTC. This sequence encodes CASSQGTRGNYGYTF.

Written as DNA, the CDR3 is TGTGCCCGATTAGTCCTTTGCTCTGGGGCCAACGTCCTGACTTTC. Amino acid sequence: CARLVLCSGANVLTF. The chain couples TRBV9 to TRBJ2-6; D gene uncertain. V lost 10 bases and J lost 0, with 14 bases in between. Looked up from germline, CDR1 is SGDLS and CDR2 is YYNGEE. This CDR3 comprises 15 residues. Filled out from reference TRBV9 and TRBJ2-6, the complete variable domain reads DSGVTQTPKHLITATGQRVTLRCSPRSGDLSVYWYQQSLDQGLQFLIQYYNGEERAKGNILERFSAQQFPDLHSELNLSSLELGDSALYFCARLVLCSGANVLTFGAGSRLTVL.

This clone showed up just once. The rearrangement links TRBV2 to TRBJ1-2; the D gene is possibly TRBD1 (6 bases). CDR1 is SNHLY, CDR2 FYNNEI, per germline. Trimming left V 8 bases short and J 5 bases short, with 24 bases between. This CDR3 is built from 16 residues. CDR3 DNA: TGTGCCAGCTCCGGAGGCGTTACAGGGACGGGGTATGGCTACACCTTC. Translating it yields CASSGGVTGTGYGYTF.

This clone is a singleton in its sample. The rearrangement joins TRBV4-1 to TRBJ1-1; D remains unclear. Germline values: CDR1 MGHRA, CDR2 YSYEKL. V was trimmed by 7 bases and J by 1 base, leaving 13 bases between them. This CDR3 comprises 14 residues. DNA of the CDR3: TGCGCCAGCACCCTCTCTAGTGAGAACACTGAAGCTTTCTTT. It yields the protein CASTLSSENTEAFF.

As DNA, the CDR3 is TGTGCCAGCAGCCTCGACAGGGGAAACTATGGCTACACCTTC. This sequence encodes CASSLDRGNYGYTF. This chain uses TRBV7-3 with TRBJ1-2; 8 bases align to TRBD1. The CDR3 is 14 amino acids. Germline V gene sequence: CDR1 SGHTA, CDR2 FQGTGA. V shed 5 bases, J shed 2 bases, and the junction held 4 bases outside the gene matches.

This chain joins TRBV29-1 and TRBJ2-3; 7 bases align to TRBD2. The CDR3 is made up of 14 amino acids. Unmatched junction bases numbered 10, after V lost 6 bases and J lost 4 bases. Germline V gives CDR1 SQVTM, CDR2 ANQGSEA. CDR3 DNA sequence: TGCAGCGTCTCCGGGACTACTAGAGCAGATACGCAGTATTTT. Its protein is CSVSGTTRADTQYF.

This chain links TRBV19 with TRBJ2-2; D may be TRBD2 (5 bases). This CDR3 spans 13 amino acids. Per the germline V gene, CDR1 is LNHDA and CDR2 is SQIVND (reference sequence). V lost 3 bases, J lost 6 bases, and 8 bases lay in between. As DNA, the CDR3 is TGTGCCAGTAGTATTCAGAGGGCCGGGGAGCTGTTTTTT. This codes for CASSIQRAGELFF. Based on the CDR3 plus reference TRBV19 and TRBJ2-2, the full variable domain is DGGITQSPKYLFRKEGQNVTLSCEQNLNHDAMYWYRQDPGQGLRLIYYSQIVNDFQKGDIAEGYSVSREKKESFPLTVTSAQKNPTAFYLCASSIQRAGELFFGEGSRLTVL.

The chain recombines TRBV6-1 with TRBJ2-1, with 12 bases fitting TRBD2. Germline lookup yields CDR1 MNHNS and CDR2 SASEGT. V shed 10 bases and J 2 bases; nucleotides not matched to a gene: 6. The CDR3 consists of 15 residues. The CDR3 here is CATHLAGGPYNEQFF. CDR3 coding DNA: TGTGCCACTCATCTAGCGGGAGGGCCCTACAATGAGCAGTTCTTC.

The rearrangement uses TRBV28 and TRBJ1-4, with 9 positions matching TRBD1. Germline V gene data show CDR1 as MDHEN and CDR2 as SYDVKM. V lost 5 bases, J lost 7 bases, and 8 bases stayed unmatched. This CDR3 has 15 residues. CDR3 in amino acids: CASSDPGTGSEKLFF. The CDR3 coding sequence is TGTGCCAGCAGTGACCCCGGGACAGGGTCTGAAAAACTGTTTTTT.

The J gene is TRBJ1-5, the V gene TRBV29-1, with 8 bases lining up with TRBD1. Looked up from germline, CDR1 is SQVTM and CDR2 is ANQGSEA. V shed 6 bases and J 2 bases; nucleotides not matched to a gene: 3. There are 13 residues in the CDR3. CDR3 in DNA: TGCAGCGTCACAGGGGGAGGCAATCAGCCCCAGCATTTT. Its protein is CSVTGGGNQPQHF.

The chain recombines TRBV28 with TRBJ1-1, with 12 bases that match TRBD1. CDR1 MDHEN and CDR2 SYDVKM come from the germline V gene. The CDR3 sequence is 16 residues long. After removal of 6 bases from V and 1 base from J, the junction contained 6 bases not matched to a gene. CDR3 nucleotide sequence: TGTGCCAGCAGACGGGACAGGGGGCCTAGGAACACTGAAGCTTTCTTT. Translating gives CASRRDRGPRNTEAFF.